The 14 T cell receptor beta chains presented below share a single source sample, sequenced in a study of blood T cells in healthy people across ages. Using a J-beta primer mix together with a sample-barcoded 5' primer, a second PCR was run for about 7 to 12 cycles. TCRdb processed the 5' RACE reads anew with MiXCR; each CDR3 protein has one entry. The repertoire holds 650,000 to 800,000 distinct CDR3 sequences, with more than 40% as singletons. What was sequenced was blood. All receptors derive from a man aged 60 to 69 in good health.

J is TRBJ1-5 and V is TRBV6-2 or TRBV6-3, with D hard to call. The ends were cut back, 3 bases at V and 4 bases at J, with 7 bases in the middle. Germline V gene sequence: CDR1 MNHEY, CDR2 SVGEGT. The CDR3 has 13 amino acids. The CDR3 sequence is CASSYGENQPQHF. CDR3 nucleotide sequence: TGTGCCAGCAGTTATGGCGAGAATCAGCCCCAGCATTTT.

This clonotype appeared a few times. The CDR3 reads CASAIGTGDGYTF. The CDR3 region has the DNA TGTGCCAGCGCAATCGGGACAGGGGATGGCTACACCTTC. This sequence joins TRBV6-5 and TRBJ1-2; 10 bases map to TRBD1. V lost 8 bases and J lost 6; bases outside the gene matches: 6. Germline loops: CDR1 MNHEY, CDR2 SVGAGI. CDR3 length equals 13 residues.

The V and J genes are TRBV15 and TRBJ1-1, with D unresolved. The CDR3 extends over 14 amino acids. CDR1 is LNHNV, CDR2 YYDKDF, per germline (reference sequence). Trimming cost V 1 base and J 5 bases, with 11 bases left between them. The CDR3: CATSRVGGRTEAFF. CDR3 nucleotide sequence: TGTGCCACCAGCAGAGTGGGAGGGAGGACTGAAGCTTTCTTT. The full variable domain, rest sourced from reference TRBV15 and TRBJ1-1, is DAMVIQNPRYQVTQFGKPVTLSCSQTLNHNVMYWYQQKSSQAPKLLFHYYDKDFNNEADTPDNFQSRRPNTSFCFLDIRSPGLGDTAMYLCATSRVGGRTEAFFGQGTRLTVV.

The chain carries TRBV7-2 and TRBJ2-7; D might be TRBD2 (5 bases). Looked up from germline, CDR1 is SGHTA and CDR2 is FQGNSA. V shed 2 bases and J shed 2 bases, with 10 bases lying between them. This CDR3 region has 14 residues. CDR3 bases: TGTGCCAGCAGCTTACTTCCAGCGGCCTACGAGCAGTACTTC. Translation: CASSLLPAAYEQYF. Based on the CDR3 plus reference TRBV7-2 and TRBJ2-7, the full variable domain is GAGVSQSPSNKVTEKGKDVELRCDPISGHTALYWYRQSLGQGLEFLIYFQGNSAPDKSGLPSDRFSAERTGGSVSTLTIQRTQQEDSAVYLCASSLLPAAYEQYFGPGTRLTVT.

At least ten counts were recorded for this clonotype. The chain employs TRBV28 and TRBJ1-2, with 11 bases that match TRBD1. Germline CDR1 is MDHEN and CDR2 is SYDVKM. This CDR3 is 16 amino acids long. The junction had 8 bases not matched to a gene; V was cut back by 4 bases and J by 4 bases. CDR3: CASSSPGQGGGYGYTF. The CDR3 DNA is TGTGCCAGCAGTTCCCCGGGACAGGGGGGGGGCTATGGCTACACCTTC.

The V and J genes are TRBV5-1 and TRBJ1-2; 7 bases agree with TRBD1. With V trimmed by 3 bases and J by 7 bases, 9 bases remained unmatched. CDR1 SGHRS and CDR2 YFSETQ come from the germline V gene. The CDR3 totals 14 residues. This chain's CDR3 is CASSSSTGDCGYTF. For the CDR3, the DNA is TGCGCCAGCAGCTCGAGTACAGGGGATTGTGGCTACACCTTC.

The chain links TRBV9 to TRBJ2-5; tentatively, D is TRBD1 (6 bases). This CDR3 has 14 residues. Germline CDR1 reads SGDLS; CDR2 reads YYNGEE. The ends were cut back, 4 bases at V and 2 bases at J, with 12 bases in the middle. Written as DNA, the CDR3 is TGTGCCAGCAGCAAACAGGGCTTTCAAGAGACCCAGTACTTC. It translates to CASSKQGFQETQYF.

This clonotype showed up just a few times. The chain joins TRBV19 to TRBJ2-5; no definite D call. Germline CDR1 reads LNHDA; CDR2 reads SQIVND (reference sequence). V was shortened by 3 bases and J by 2 bases, with 7 bases between the two germline ends. The CDR3 runs to 13 residues. The CDR3: CASSIWAQETQYF. For the CDR3, the DNA is TGTGCCAGTAGTATCTGGGCTCAAGAGACCCAGTACTTC.

V usage is TRBV7-2 and J usage is TRBJ2-1, with TRBD2 matching over 7 bases. The V gene's germline CDR1 is SGHTA and CDR2 FQGNSA. The CDR3 extends over 17 amino acids. Trimming took 5 bases from V and 2 from J; bases not matched to a gene: 12. This chain's CDR3 is CASSPRRLALTYNEQFF. CDR3 coding DNA: TGTGCCAGCAGCCCGAGAAGACTAGCCCTCACCTACAATGAGCAGTTCTTC. The full variable domain, in which reference TRBV7-2 and TRBJ2-1 provide the parts outside the CDR3, is GAGVSQSPSNKVTEKGKDVELRCDPISGHTALYWYRQSLGQGLEFLIYFQGNSAPDKSGLPSDRFSAERTGGSVSTLTIQRTQQEDSAVYLCASSPRRLALTYNEQFFGPGTRLTVL.

This chain connects TRBV6-5 to TRBJ1-4; D is ambiguous. This CDR3 is 13 amino acids long. Germline V gene sequence: CDR1 MNHEY, CDR2 SVGAGI. Trimming removed 6 bases at V and 8 bases at J, with 13 bases between. This CDR3 is CASRQSIGEKLFF. In DNA, the CDR3 is TGTGCCAGCAGGCAGAGCATAGGGGAAAAACTGTTTTTT.

The rearrangement joins TRBV5-1 to TRBJ2-5; 10 bases agree with TRBD2. Trimming removed 0 bases from V and 2 bases from J; junction bases left unmatched: 10. The CDR3 has 18 residues. Per germline, CDR1 SGHRS and CDR2 YFSETQ. CDR3: CASSLVPPSSGGQETQYF. CDR3 nucleotides: TGCGCCAGCAGCTTGGTCCCTCCTTCTAGCGGGGGTCAAGAGACCCAGTACTTC. Using reference TRBV5-1 and TRBJ2-5 for the parts outside the CDR3, the full variable domain is KAGVTQTPRYLIKTRGQQVTLSCSPISGHRSVSWYQQTPGQGLQFLFEYFSETQRNKGNFPGRFSGRQFSNSRSEMNVSTLELGDSALYLCASSLVPPSSGGQETQYFGPGTRLLVL.

This clonotype came up a few times. The V gene is TRBV18, the J gene TRBJ1-2, with a tentative D call TRBD1 (6 bases). Germline CDR1 reads KGHSH; CDR2 reads LQKENI. CDR3 length equals 15 residues. V was trimmed by 2 bases and J by 6 bases, leaving 16 bases between them. DNA of the CDR3: TGTGCCAGCTCACCATACACCGGGACAATGGATGGCTACACCTTC. Translating it yields CASSPYTGTMDGYTF.

This clonotype came up a few times. The gene calls are TRBV27 and TRBJ2-3, with D maybe TRBD1 (8 bases). Looked up from germline, CDR1 is MNHEY and CDR2 is SMNVEV (reference sequence). This CDR3 region has 16 residues. Trimming removed 3 bases from V and 4 bases from J, with 17 bases in between. The CDR3 protein is CASSFDGQGGADTQYF. In DNA form, the CDR3 reads TGTGCCAGCAGTTTCGATGGACAGGGAGGGGCAGATACGCAGTATTTT.

This clonotype was seen only a few times. The chain joins TRBV27 to TRBJ2-7; D is unclear. V was clipped by 5 bases and J by 1 base, with 15 bases between them. Germline V lookup: CDR1 MNHEY, CDR2 SMNVEV (reference sequence). CDR3 length equals 15 residues. DNA for the CDR3: TGTGCCAGCAGTACTCCCGGTAGAAAGTCCTACGAGCAGTACTTC. As protein: CASSTPGRKSYEQYF.